These 32 T cell receptor beta chains were all obtained from the same sample, sequenced in a study of cytomegalovirus exposure and HLA in healthy donors. Vbeta (60) and Jbeta (13) primers were used in the PCR. The repertoire was sequenced with immunoSEQ multiplex PCR; TCRdb's copy has only in-frame clones and lacks some. The data hold over 120,000 clones, with approximately 70% observed a single time. The source material was PBMCs. All receptors derive from a woman aged 60-75 years in good health and CMV-seropositive.

This sequence joins TRBV5-8 and TRBJ1-1; 8 bases match TRBD1. CDR1 is SGHTS, CDR2 YDEGEE, per germline. V shed 6 bases and J 5 bases; nucleotides not matched to a gene: 9. There are 14 residues in the CDR3. In DNA, the CDR3 is TGTGCCAGCATCCGCCAGGGGGCGCTTACTGAAGCTTTCTTT. This translates into CASIRQGALTEAFF.

The table lists this clone with a few counts. The J gene is TRBJ2-7, the V gene TRBV7-9; D not certain. Germline values: CDR1 SEHNR, CDR2 FQNEAQ (reference sequence). There are 12 residues in the CDR3. V was cut by 1 base and J by 6 bases, with 7 bases left in between. CDR3 coding DNA: TGTGCCAGCAGCTTAGTAGCAAGCGAGCAGTACTTC. It codes for CASSLVASEQYF.

The chain couples TRBV19 to TRBJ1-2; TRBD1 matches at 9 bases. Germline V gene lookup returns CDR1 LNHDA and CDR2 SQIVND (reference sequence). The CDR3 totals 14 residues. J gave up 4 bases and V 5 bases, and 5 bases lay outside the gene matches. CDR3 nucleotides: TGTGCCAGTAGTCCACGGGACAGGGCCTATGGCTACACCTTC. Residues: CASSPRDRAYGYTF.

This clone was picked up a small number of times. This rearrangement joins TRBV28 to TRBJ2-7, with D possibly matching TRBD1 (6 bases). There are 16 residues in the CDR3. The germline V gene encodes CDR1 MDHEN and CDR2 SYDVKM. V dropped 2 bases and J dropped 0 bases, with 14 bases sitting between them. The CDR3 sequence is CASSLGGRGISYEQYF. CDR3 nucleotide sequence: TGTGCCAGCAGTTTAGGTGGCAGGGGAATCTCCTACGAGCAGTACTTC.

This chain links TRBV2 with TRBJ2-5; weak D call: TRBD1 (5 bases). The germline V gene has CDR1 SNHLY and CDR2 FYNNEI. This CDR3 has 14 amino acids. The V end lost 10 bases, the J end lost 5 bases, and 20 bases lay between the germline ends. The CDR3 DNA reads as TGTGCCACCACCGGGCTGGGGCGTCGGGAGACCCAGTACTTC. Residues: CATTGLGRRETQYF.

The chain combines TRBV7-9 with TRBJ1-1; D uncertain. V was clipped by 5 bases and J by 4 bases, with 11 bases between them. The germline CDR1 and CDR2 sequences are SEHNR and FQNEAQ (reference sequence). This CDR3 is built from 13 residues. The CDR3 loop is CASSPRGGTEAFF. CDR3 DNA: TGTGCCAGCAGCCCGCGCGGCGGCACTGAAGCTTTCTTT. The full variable domain, in which reference TRBV7-9 and TRBJ1-1 provide the parts outside the CDR3, is DTGVSQNPRHKITKRGQNVTFRCDPISEHNRLYWYRQTLGQGPEFLTYFQNEAQLEKSRLLSDRFSAERPKGSFSTLEIQRTEQGDSAMYLCASSPRGGTEAFFGQGTRLTVV.

V is TRBV9 and J is TRBJ2-5; D gene uncertain. The CDR3 contains 14 residues. The germline V and J ends were trimmed by 0 bases and 4 bases, with 10 bases remaining between them. From germline, CDR1 is SGDLS and CDR2 YYNGEE. CDR3 coding DNA: TGTGCCAGCAGCGTAGACCCCGTGAGAGAGACCCAGTACTTC. It encodes CASSVDPVRETQYF.

This sequence joins TRBV9 and TRBJ1-6; D might be TRBD1 (5 bases). Germline V gives CDR1 SGDLS, CDR2 YYNGEE. Trimming left V 0 bases short and J 6 bases short, with 10 bases between. The CDR3 length is 15 residues. CDR3 sequence (DNA): TGTGCCAGCAGCGTAGAGCTGGGGGGTAATTCACCCCTCCACTTT. The encoded protein is CASSVELGGNSPLHF.

This clone was seen more than once but under ten times. The rearrangement joins TRBV7-9 to TRBJ1-1; tentatively, D is TRBD1 (5 bases). Germline lookup yields CDR1 SEHNR and CDR2 FQNEAQ (reference sequence). Trimming stripped 8 bases from V and 4 bases from J, with 20 bases between. There are 15 residues in the CDR3. The CDR3 sequence is CASRSLKGNPTEAFF. CDR3 sequence (DNA): TGTGCCAGCCGTTCCCTCAAGGGGAACCCCACTGAAGCTTTCTTT.

This CDR3 is CATSRDLRSGVYSNQPQHF. The DNA of the CDR3 is TGTGCCACCAGCAGAGATCTTCGTTCAGGGGTATATAGCAATCAGCCCCAGCATTTT. The chain employs TRBV15 and TRBJ1-5; possibly TRBD1 for D (6 bases). The CDR3 is made up of 19 amino acids. The V end lost 0 bases, the J end lost 0 bases, and 18 bases lay between the germline ends. The germline gives CDR1 LNHNV, CDR2 YYDKDF (reference sequence).

The chain joins TRBV30 to TRBJ2-1; 7 bases fit TRBD1. The CDR3 spans 16 residues. The V gene's germline CDR1 is GTSNPN and CDR2 SVGIG (reference sequence). The trim removed 0 bases at V and 3 bases at J, leaving 8 bases unmatched. The CDR3 loop reads CAWSVPSGGIYNEQFF. CDR3 sequence (DNA): TGTGCCTGGAGTGTACCATCAGGGGGAATCTACAATGAGCAGTTCTTC. The full variable domain, completed using reference TRBV30 and TRBJ2-1, is SQTIHQWPATLVQPVGSPLSLECTVEGTSNPNLYWYRQAAGRGLQLLFYSVGIGQISSEVPQNLSASRPQDRQFILSSKKLLLSDSGFYLCAWSVPSGGIYNEQFFGPGTRLTVL.

V usage is TRBV6-4 and J usage is TRBJ1-2; 10 positions agree with TRBD1. CDR3 size: 16 residues. The trim removed 2 bases at V and 4 bases at J, leaving 7 bases unmatched. Germline V gene data show CDR1 as MRHNA and CDR2 as SNTAGT. The CDR3 DNA reads as TGTGCCAGCAGTGACACGCGACAGGGGGCGGGCTATGGCTACACCTTC. Its protein is CASSDTRQGAGYGYTF.

A word on this clone: Germline and junction disagree at one end, which may indicate a read error. The chain uses TRBV5-1 and TRBJ2-7; TRBD1 is a possible D gene (7 bases). CDR3 length: 15 residues. From germline, CDR1 is SGHRS and CDR2 YFSETQ. For the CDR3, the DNA is TGCGCCAGCAGCCTGACTGCGGGACAGCCATACGGGCAGTACTTC. This translates into CASSLTAGQPYGQYF. Based on the CDR3 plus reference TRBV5-1 and TRBJ2-7, the full variable domain is KAGVTQTPRYLIKTRGQQVTLSCSPISGHRSVSWYQQTPGQGLQFLFEYFSETQRNKGNFPGRFSGRQFSNSRSEMNVSTLELGDSALYLCASSLTAGQPYGQYFGPGTRLTVT.

The V call is TRBV10-3, the J call TRBJ2-2, with TRBD1 identical over 12 bases. The length of the CDR3 is 15 residues. V trimming: 10 bases; J trimming: 4 bases; junction bases outside the gene matches: 7. Germline V gene lookup returns CDR1 ENHRY and CDR2 SYGVKD. This chain's CDR3 is CATLGQGAVTGELFF. The CDR3 DNA reads as TGTGCCACCCTGGGACAGGGGGCGGTCACCGGGGAGCTGTTTTTT.

V gene TRBV28 combines with J gene TRBJ1-2; D uncertain. Germline V lookup: CDR1 MDHEN, CDR2 SYDVKM. Trimming took off 4 bases at V and 1 base at J, with 4 bases between the two ends. This CDR3 is built from 12 residues. CDR3 protein: CASSSINYGYTF. Written as DNA, the CDR3 is TGTGCCAGCAGTTCTATTAACTATGGCTACACCTTC.

This clone was counted between two and nine times. The V call is TRBV2, the J call TRBJ2-1, with 8 bases matching TRBD2. Germline CDR1 reads SNHLY; CDR2 reads FYNNEI. The CDR3 sequence is 15 residues long. V was clipped by 5 bases and J by 2 bases; unmatched bases: 5. The CDR3 coding sequence is TGTGCCAGCAGTCCCCGGGGGGGGCCCTACAATGAGCAGTTCTTC. Amino acids: CASSPRGGPYNEQFF.

The chain is built from TRBV27 and TRBJ1-2; weak D call: TRBD1 (5 bases). Trimming cost V 4 bases and J 3 bases, with 15 bases left between them. The CDR3 runs 15 residues. CDR1 and CDR2 (germline): MNHEY, SMNVEV (reference sequence). The CDR3: CASSSGFDSDYGYTF. The CDR3 bases are TGTGCCAGCAGTTCTGGTTTCGACAGTGACTATGGCTACACCTTC.

This clone was picked up a small number of times. The chain is built from TRBV27 and TRBJ1-4; a possible D gene is TRBD1 (5 bases). CDR3 length: 14 amino acids. Deletions cut 1 base from V and 7 bases from J, with 10 bases between. CDR1 is MNHEY and CDR2 is SMNVEV in the germline V gene (reference sequence). The CDR3 DNA is TGTGCCAGCAGTTTATGGGGCCCGGGTGAAAAACTGTTTTTT. It specifies CASSLWGPGEKLFF.

J is TRBJ2-7 and V is TRBV2; a weak D match, TRBD2 (6 bases). The V end was cut by 6 bases, the J end by 2 bases, with 11 bases between. The germline CDR1 and CDR2 sequences are SNHLY and FYNNEI. The CDR3 length is 13 residues. CDR3 region: CASRTRGAYEQYF. CDR3 sequence (DNA): TGTGCCAGCAGGACTAGAGGGGCCTACGAGCAGTACTTC.

J is TRBJ2-5 and V is TRBV30; 9 bases map to TRBD1. Unmatched junction bases numbered 8, after V lost 4 bases and J lost 5 bases. CDR3 length: 14 residues. Germline V CDR1 and CDR2: GTSNPN, SVGIG (reference sequence). DNA for the CDR3: TGTGCCTGGAACCGGGACAGGGATATGGAGACCCAGTACTTC. Its translation is CAWNRDRDMETQYF.

The CDR3 region has the DNA TGTGCCAGTAGTCCCGACAGGGCTGGGGGCTACACCTTC. Translation gives CASSPDRAGGYTF. The J gene is TRBJ1-2, the V gene TRBV19, with 7 bases matching TRBD1. The CDR3 extends over 13 amino acids. Germline trimming cut 5 bases from V and 8 bases from J; bases unmatched to any gene: 8. Germline V gene lookup returns CDR1 LNHDA and CDR2 SQIVND (reference sequence). Full variable domain (outside the CDR3, taken from reference TRBV19 and TRBJ1-2): DGGITQSPKYLFRKEGQNVTLSCEQNLNHDAMYWYRQDPGQGLRLIYYSQIVNDFQKGDIAEGYSVSREKKESFPLTVTSAQKNPTAFYLCASSPDRAGGYTFGSGTRLTVV.

This clone came up a few times. The V call is TRBV14, the J call TRBJ2-7, with D possibly TRBD2 on 5 matching bases. Germline V CDR1 and CDR2: SGHDN, FVKESK. V was cut by 0 bases and J by 3 bases, with 12 bases left in between. This CDR3 is 15 amino acids long. CDR3 DNA: TGTGCCAGCAGCCAAGATAGCGTCAGCTACTACGAGCAGTACTTC. It yields the protein CASSQDSVSYYEQYF.

This clone has a single count. The CDR3 DNA sequence: TGTGCCAGCAGTGCATGGGACAGGGATGGCTACACCTTC. Encoded protein: CASSAWDRDGYTF. The chain couples TRBV6-1 to TRBJ1-2; 9 bases are shared with TRBD1. Germline V gives CDR1 MNHNS, CDR2 SASEGT. This CDR3 is built from 13 residues. The V segment lost 4 bases and the J segment 6 bases; nucleotides outside the gene matches: 3.

The sample holds one count of this clone. This chain connects TRBV6-1 to TRBJ1-4; TRBD1 matches 7 bases. The CDR3 covers 15 residues. Germline CDR1 is MNHNS and CDR2 is SASEGT. V dropped 1 base and J dropped 8; count of bases not matched to a gene: 7. The CDR3 DNA sequence: TGTGCCAGCAGTGAAGAGGCAGGGGGTAGCGAAAAACTGTTTTTT. Translating it yields CASSEEAGGSEKLFF.

The chain employs TRBV19 and TRBJ1-5, with D perhaps TRBD1 (5 bases). The CDR3 contains 14 residues. The V gene's germline CDR1 is LNHDA and CDR2 SQIVND (reference sequence). V lost 3 bases, J lost 5 bases, and 11 bases lay in between. CDR3 residues: CASSIGGVHQPQHF. The CDR3 coding sequence is TGTGCCAGTAGTATTGGGGGGGTACATCAGCCCCAGCATTTT.

The chain has TRBV7-2 and TRBJ2-1; TRBD2 is a possible D gene (6 bases). V was clipped by 4 bases and J by 8 bases, with 21 bases between them. The CDR3 consists of 16 residues. Germline V gene sequence: CDR1 SGHTA, CDR2 FQGNSA. CDR3 sequence (DNA): TGTGCCAGCAGCTCCCCCTCGGGACTCCCTTCGTATGAGCAGTTCTTC. This sequence encodes CASSSPSGLPSYEQFF.

V gene TRBV4-1 combines with J gene TRBJ2-7, with 11 bases fitting TRBD2. CDR1 and CDR2 (germline): MGHRA, YSYEKL. The CDR3 loop spans 17 amino acids. V was pared by 0 bases and J by 5 bases, with 9 bases of the junction left unmatched. As DNA, the CDR3 is TGCGCCAGCAGCCAAGATCGCGGTAGCGGGAGGGCCGACGAGCAGTACTTC. Residues: CASSQDRGSGRADEQYF.

The J gene is TRBJ2-5, the V gene TRBV2; 9 bases align to TRBD2. Gene TRBJ2-7 matches the end of the DNA better, so the J call may be wrong. CDR1 is SNHLY, CDR2 FYNNEI, per germline. The CDR3 contains 17 residues. CDR3: CASSDPSGTSRFYEQYF. The CDR3 nucleotides read TGTGCCAGCAGTGACCCTAGCGGGACTTCGCGGTTCTACGAGCAGTACTTC.

The J gene is TRBJ1-1, the V gene TRBV28; D unresolved. The CDR3 is 13 amino acids. Deletions cut 1 base from V and 0 bases from J, with 3 bases between. Germline CDR1 reads MDHEN; CDR2 reads SYDVKM. Written as DNA, the CDR3 is TGTGCCAGCAGTTTATTAGTGAACACTGAAGCTTTCTTT. It translates to CASSLLVNTEAFF. Full variable domain (outside the CDR3, taken from reference TRBV28 and TRBJ1-1): DVKVTQSSRYLVKRTGEKVFLECVQDMDHENMFWYRQDPGLGLRLIYFSYDVKMKEKGDIPEGYSVSREKKERFSLILESASTNQTSMYLCASSLLVNTEAFFGQGTRLTVV.

This chain links TRBV19 with TRBJ1-5, with 7 bases aligning to TRBD1. The CDR3 consists of 15 residues. Trimming cost V 4 bases and J 4 bases; bases outside gene matches: 7. CDR1 is LNHDA, CDR2 SQIVND, per germline (reference sequence). The chain's CDR3 is CASSKKVDRNQPQHF. As DNA, the CDR3 is TGTGCCAGTAGTAAAAAAGTGGACAGGAATCAGCCCCAGCATTTT. Full variable domain (remainder filled in from reference TRBV19 and TRBJ1-5): DGGITQSPKYLFRKEGQNVTLSCEQNLNHDAMYWYRQDPGQGLRLIYYSQIVNDFQKGDIAEGYSVSREKKESFPLTVTSAQKNPTAFYLCASSKKVDRNQPQHFGDGTRLSIL.

This clone has a handful of counts. The chain has TRBV11-2 and TRBJ2-5, with D unclear. Germline V lookup: CDR1 SGHAT, CDR2 FQNNGV. The CDR3 totals 13 residues. V dropped 1 base and J dropped 2 bases, with 5 bases sitting between them. DNA of the CDR3: TGTGCCAGCAGCTTAGCACTTCAAGAGACCCAGTACTTC. It specifies CASSLALQETQYF.

The J gene is TRBJ1-1, the V gene TRBV19, with 7 bases identical to TRBD1. Trimming cost V 4 bases and J 6 bases; bases outside gene matches: 8. CDR1 and CDR2 (germline): LNHDA, SQIVND (reference sequence). The CDR3 length is 14 residues. CDR3 in amino acids: CASSTTGARAEAFF. CDR3 bases: TGTGCCAGTAGTACCACAGGGGCCAGAGCTGAAGCTTTCTTT. Full variable domain (rest looked up from reference TRBV19 and TRBJ1-1): DGGITQSPKYLFRKEGQNVTLSCEQNLNHDAMYWYRQDPGQGLRLIYYSQIVNDFQKGDIAEGYSVSREKKESFPLTVTSAQKNPTAFYLCASSTTGARAEAFFGQGTRLTVV.